The text below deals with one T cell receptor beta chain. Antigen: not known. This entry belongs to a study of Ad26.COV2.S vaccination and SARS-CoV-2 variants. Overall study context: By the intramuscular route, Ad26.COV2.S was given once, or twice 56 days apart. General study findings and limits: Analyses of TCR breadth and depth may have underestimated total T cell responses.

Profiling relied on immunoSEQ multiplex PCR, and the TCRdb table lists in-frame clones only, not all of them. Of around 340,000 clones listed, 88% are singletons. Treatment: about 20 received Ad26.COV2.S at low or high dose, single or two shots; roughly 5 received placebo; per-sample allocation not given. Specimens were obtained on day 63 following the first vaccine or placebo injection. This CDR3 has 15 residues. Looked up from germline, CDR1 is SGHDT and CDR2 is YYEEEE. Trimming stripped 1 base from V and 2 bases from J, with 12 bases between. This sequence originates from a person between 18 and 65 years old who received the Ad26.COV2.S COVID-19 vaccine or a placebo. The chain uses TRBV5-6 and TRBJ1-2, with unresolved D. The specimen comprised peripheral blood, sampled in a trial of Ad26.COV2.S vaccine versus placebo. The DNA for the CDR3 is TGTGCCAGCAGCTTGCCAGACCATGTGAACTATGGCTACACCTTC. As protein: CASSLPDHVNYGYTF. The full variable domain, completed using reference TRBV5-6 and TRBJ1-2, is DAGVTQSPTHLIKTRGQQVTLRCSPKSGHDTVSWYQQALGQGPQFIFQYYEEEERQRGNFPDRFSGHQFPNYSSELNVNALLLGDSALYLCASSLPDHVNYGYTFGSGTRLTVV.